The rows below give T cell receptor beta chains drawn from one sample of a study of T cell changes during pregnancy in multiple sclerosis. The protocol was immunoSEQ multiplex PCR, while the TCRdb copy is restricted to in-frame clones and leaves out a portion. The sample consists of 85,000 to 100,000 clones, about 92% of them appearing once. Sequenced here: peripheral blood, sampled in the first trimester of pregnancy. These receptor sequences come from a female donor with multiple sclerosis, enrolled in a pregnancy study. The conserved cysteine and the conserved F or W are not part of the CDR3 here.

v_call: TRBV7-9
cdr3_aa: ASSSPKPGQSLYEQY

v_call: TRBV6-5
cdr3_aa: ASSYYGQGGYEQY

v_call: TRBV30
cdr3_aa: AWSSGPTNTEAF

v_call: TRBV6-1
cdr3_aa: ASSFGTVITDTQY

v_call: TRBV7-8
cdr3_aa: ASSLTGGMYNEQF

v_call: TRBV10-3
cdr3_aa: AITRAWDRHYEQY

v_call: TRBV19
cdr3_aa: ASSRTSGHNEQF

v_call: TRBV11-1
cdr3_aa: ASSPHSGNSYEQY

v_call: TRBV5-1
cdr3_aa: ASSTGTGETQY

v_call: TRBV27
cdr3_aa: ASSWGGAGLGYT

v_call: TRBV4-1
cdr3_aa: ASSQVDLSGEYSYEQY

v_call: TRBV27
cdr3_aa: ASSWTGNTEAF

v_call: TRBV11-2
cdr3_aa: ASSTYLQGHEQF

v_call: TRBV6-5
cdr3_aa: ASSYRRRTNTGELF

v_call: TRBV6-6
cdr3_aa: ASRDPNDRANEQF

v_call: TRBV25-1
cdr3_aa: ASSGVTGTSSYNEQF

v_call: TRBV4-3
cdr3_aa: ASSQELAGGNTGELF

v_call: TRBV11-2
cdr3_aa: ASSFGTGAPYEQY

v_call: TRBV27
cdr3_aa: ASGYRGGYGYT

v_call: TRBV4-1
cdr3_aa: ASSQETGFTDTQY

v_call: TRBV7-8
cdr3_aa: ASRLIGAPVAF

v_call: TRBV27
cdr3_aa: ASSSTGVGLVNTEAF

v_call: TRBV27
cdr3_aa: ASSPLRTGDNEQF

v_call: TRBV5-1
cdr3_aa: ASSSYRDSSYEQY

v_call: TRBV6-5
cdr3_aa: ASKKRGQGNYGYT

v_call: TRBV19
cdr3_aa: ASSKTGSGANVLT

v_call: TRBV10-2
cdr3_aa: ASSDWREIRDEQF

v_call: TRBV6-6
cdr3_aa: ASVDRMNTGELF

v_call: TRBV6-5
cdr3_aa: ASSGQDHGYT

v_call: TRBV15
cdr3_aa: ATSIGSGRSTGELF

v_call: TRBV6-5
cdr3_aa: ASSYSGGVEQF

v_call: TRBV9
cdr3_aa: ASSIATGSSYNEQF

v_call: TRBV7-8
cdr3_aa: ASQALSTGPLNYGYT

v_call: TRBV9
cdr3_aa: ASSVVSGFQETQY

v_call: TRBV28
cdr3_aa: ASSPRGYEQY

v_call: TRBV30
cdr3_aa: AWSVSGQGVFSNQPQH

v_call: TRBV5-1
cdr3_aa: ASSWTSGNEQF